The present T cell receptor (beta chain) was sequenced within a study of radiotherapy plus CTLA-4 blockade in lung cancer. The overall study: Around a sixth of patients responded objectively, and approximately 33% achieved disease control.

The protocol was immunoSEQ multiplex PCR, while the TCRdb copy is restricted to in-frame clones and leaves out a portion. The sample carries some 18,000 clones, about 82% recorded once. The germline V gene encodes CDR1 MDHEN and CDR2 SYDVKM. V was cut by 5 bases and J by 7 bases, with 15 bases left in between. The CDR3 loop spans 14 amino acids. The sample here was peripheral blood, taken from a patient treated with radiotherapy plus ipilimumab. V and J are TRBV28 and TRBJ1-5, with D maybe TRBD1 (6 bases). The source is a human donor with non-small cell lung cancer whose response to radiotherapy plus ipilimumab could not be evaluated. The CDR3 nucleotides read TGTGCCAGCAGTCAGTTCCAGGGACAACAGCCCCAGCATTTT. Translated, it gives CASSQFQGQQPQHF.